Shown below are 4 T cell receptor beta chains from a single sample sequenced in a study of beta chain features in type 1 diabetes. Expressed TCRB transcripts were sequenced because the isolated RNA had all been reverse transcribed beforehand. Only in-frame clones appear in the TCRdb table, and some are missing; sequencing was by immunoSEQ multiplex PCR. The sample has 330,000 or so clones, 10% to 15% seen once. Points from the study as a whole: Shorter TCRB CDR3s, moderately but significantly so, were found in Type 1 diabetes patients in all four CD4+ subsets.

These receptors have no known antigen. The sequenced sample consisted of naive CD4+ T cells from blood. Receptor source: a woman under 30 with type 1 diabetes.

V usage is TRBV9 and J usage is TRBJ2-2; TRBD1 agrees at 8 bases. The CDR3 consists of 15 residues. Germline CDR1 and CDR2: SGDLS and YYNGEE. V lost 9 bases, J lost 3 bases, and 10 bases stayed unmatched. Here the CDR3 reads CATTQGAMDTGELFF. CDR3 sequence (DNA): TGTGCCACCACCCAGGGGGCAATGGACACCGGGGAGCTGTTTTTT.

The chain carries TRBV7-9 and TRBJ1-4; no firm D call. V was pared by 8 bases and J by 1 base, with 5 bases between. CDR1 and CDR2 from the germline V gene are SEHNR and FQNEAQ (reference sequence). This CDR3 has 12 amino acids. The CDR3 protein is CASSITNEKLFF. For the CDR3, the DNA is TGTGCCAGCTCTATAACTAATGAAAAACTGTTTTTT.

This clone was found a few times. The V gene is TRBV5-1, the J gene TRBJ2-1; D is perhaps TRBD2 (6 bases). Trimming cost V 1 base and J 7 bases, with 12 bases left between them. Germline V lookup: CDR1 SGHRS, CDR2 YFSETQ. The length of the CDR3 is 14 residues. The CDR3 sequence: CASSLWGRRNEQFF. In DNA, the CDR3 is TGCGCCAGCAGCTTGTGGGGGAGGCGGAATGAGCAGTTCTTC. Full variable domain (rest looked up from reference TRBV5-1 and TRBJ2-1): KAGVTQTPRYLIKTRGQQVTLSCSPISGHRSVSWYQQTPGQGLQFLFEYFSETQRNKGNFPGRFSGRQFSNSRSEMNVSTLELGDSALYLCASSLWGRRNEQFFGPGTRLTVL.

This clone has more than one count but fewer than ten. CDR3 in amino acids: CSVELQGWTEAFF. For the CDR3, the DNA is TGCAGCGTTGAACTCCAGGGGTGGACTGAAGCTTTCTTT. The genes are TRBV29-1 and TRBJ1-1; a possible D gene is TRBD1 (6 bases). Germline values: CDR1 SQVTM, CDR2 ANQGSEA. The CDR3 is 13 residues long. The V and J ends lost 2 bases and 5 bases respectively, with 12 bases between them.